These 25 T cell receptor beta chains share one sample of origin, sequenced in a study of T cell repertoires in cytomegalovirus infection. These receptors lack a known antigen. MiXCR, run by TCRdb on the reads, gives a single entry per CDR3 protein. The sample has approximately 1,000,000 distinct CDR3 sequences, less than 35% seen once; the top ten hold around an eighth. The sequencing here drew on cultured CD8+ T cells from PBMCs, taken from culture after CMV antigen stimulation. The receptors shown here come from a human donor in good health (CMV status not recorded). Some clones in this sample may be carry-over from other donors' samples.

The rearrangement links TRBV7-6 to TRBJ2-7; D not certain. Germline V gives CDR1 SGHVS, CDR2 FNYEAQ. The CDR3 loop spans 14 amino acids. V shed 2 bases and J shed 0 bases, with 8 bases lying between them. The CDR3 nucleotides read TGTGCCAGCAGCTTATTAGAGGACTCCTACGAGCAGTACGTC. Translation gives CASSLLEDSYEQYV.

A note on this clonotype: The junction and the germline gene differ at one end; a read error may be behind it. The V call is TRBV4-1, the J call TRBJ1-5, with TRBD1 as a possible D gene (6 bases). Germline loops: CDR1 MGHRA, CDR2 YSYEKL. This CDR3 has 19 amino acids. CDR3 DNA sequence: TGCGCCAGCAGCCAACCCCGTTCTTCAGGGGTTAGGGGAGGTCAGTCCCAGCATTTT. Translating it yields CASSQPRSSGVRGGQSQHF.

The chain recombines TRBV6-5 with TRBJ2-1; possible D gene TRBD1, 6 bases. There are 13 residues in the CDR3. V lost 7 bases to trimming and J lost 7 bases, with 14 bases between them. CDR1 and CDR2 (germline): MNHEY, SVGAGI. The CDR3 DNA reads as TGTGCCAGCAACCAACAGGGATGGAATGAGCAGTTCTTC. Translating it yields CASNQQGWNEQFF.

This clonotype was counted ten times or more. This chain links TRBV4-1 with TRBJ1-5; no definite D call. V lost 0 bases to trimming and J lost 8 bases, with 11 bases between them. Germline V CDR1 and CDR2: MGHRA, YSYEKL. The CDR3 runs 14 residues. CDR3 coding DNA: TGCGCCAGCAGCCAAGACCGGGAGGGAAAGCCCCAGCATTTT. This codes for CASSQDREGKPQHF.

This clonotype was seen a handful of times. The chain recombines TRBV29-1 with TRBJ1-4; no firm D call. CDR3 size: 12 residues. Trimming took 7 bases from V and 6 from J, leaving 12 bases between them. Germline CDR1 SQVTM, CDR2 ANQGSEA. Here the CDR3 reads CSARTLDEKLFF. The CDR3 nucleotides are TGCAGCGCTAGGACTTTAGATGAAAAACTGTTTTTT.

A few counts support this clonotype. The chain is built from TRBV12-3 or TRBV12-4 and TRBJ1-5; a weak D match, TRBD1 (5 bases). The CDR3 contains 15 residues. The V gene lost 5 bases and the J gene lost 0 bases, with 11 bases spanning the gap. This chain's CDR3 is CASSPWGGSNQPQHF. DNA of the CDR3: TGTGCCAGCAGTCCTTGGGGGGGTAGCAATCAGCCCCAGCATTTT.

This clonotype was detected only a few times. The chain uses TRBV7-2 and TRBJ2-7, with 8 bases lining up with TRBD1. CDR1 is SGHTA, CDR2 FQGNSA, per germline. Unmatched junction bases numbered 4, after V lost 3 bases and J lost 9 bases. The CDR3 contains 12 residues. For the CDR3, the DNA is TGTGCCAGCAGCTTTCAGGGGGCTGCGCAGTACTTC. Its translation is CASSFQGAAQYF.

The chain carries TRBV7-6 and TRBJ2-7, with D possibly being TRBD2 (6 bases). Germline lookup yields CDR1 SGHVS and CDR2 FNYEAQ. CDR3 length: 15 residues. Trimming shortened V by 5 bases and J by 6 bases, and 20 bases separated the two germline ends. CDR3 residues: CASSPRGSGRSEQYF. In DNA form, the CDR3 reads TGTGCCAGCAGCCCCCGGGGCTCAGGGAGGAGCGAGCAGTACTTC.

The chain carries TRBV9 and TRBJ2-2; no clear D gene. Trimming removed 2 bases from V and 0 bases from J, with 8 bases in between. There are 15 residues in the CDR3. The V gene's germline CDR1 is SGDLS and CDR2 YYNGEE. The CDR3 sequence is CASSVQYANTGELFF. CDR3 nucleotides: TGTGCCAGCAGCGTGCAGTACGCGAACACCGGGGAGCTGTTTTTT.

This clonotype was seen a few times. The chain couples TRBV6-5 to TRBJ2-1; tentatively, D is TRBD2 (7 bases). Germline V gene sequence: CDR1 MNHEY, CDR2 SVGAGI. This CDR3 contains 18 residues. Trimming removed 2 bases from V and 1 base from J, with 18 bases in between. DNA of the CDR3: TGTGCCAGCAGTTACGCGCGGGGGCCCGAGTGGTCCTACAATGAGCAGTTCTTC. Protein sequence: CASSYARGPEWSYNEQFF.

This chain joins TRBV12-5 and TRBJ2-3; 9 bases fit TRBD2. The CDR3 runs 17 residues. Germline values: CDR1 LGHNT, CDR2 FRNRAP. J was trimmed by 0 bases and V by 0 bases; bases with no gene match: 4. The CDR3 reads CASGLVLAGSSTDTQYF. CDR3 nucleotides: TGTGCTAGTGGTTTGGTACTAGCGGGTTCTAGCACAGATACGCAGTATTTT. Complete variable domain (other parts from reference TRBV12-5 and TRBJ2-3): DARVTQTPRHKVTEMGQEVTMRCQPILGHNTVFWYRQTMMQGLELLAYFRNRAPLDDSGMPKDRFSAEMPDATLATLKIQPSEPRDSAVYFCASGLVLAGSSTDTQYFGPGTRLTVL.

This clonotype was observed a few times. This chain links TRBV6-5 with TRBJ2-7; D tentatively reads TRBD1 or TRBD2 (5 bases each). Trimming pared 5 bases from V and 7 bases from J, leaving 9 bases between. The CDR3 has 11 residues. Germline-derived CDR1 and CDR2 are MNHEY and SVGAGI. Here the CDR3 reads CASSTGREQYF. CDR3 in DNA: TGTGCCAGCAGTACGGGACGGGAGCAGTACTTC.

The chain carries TRBV4-3 and TRBJ2-5; 11 positions match TRBD2. This CDR3 region has 16 residues. V shed 1 base and J 5 bases; nucleotides not matched to a gene: 6. Germline-derived CDR1 and CDR2 are LGHNA and YSLEER. Here the CDR3 DNA reads TGCGCCAGCAGCCAAGGGACTAGCGGGCTGGGGGAGACCCAGTACTTC. The encoded protein is CASSQGTSGLGETQYF.

The V and J genes are TRBV6-2 or TRBV6-3 and TRBJ2-3, with D possibly being TRBD1 (6 bases). This CDR3 is built from 12 residues. Germline CDR1 and CDR2: MNHEY and SVGEGT. The V and J ends lost 7 bases and 5 bases respectively, with 10 bases between them. The CDR3 loop is CASTRDKDTQYF. CDR3 nucleotide sequence: TGTGCCAGCACTCGGGACAAAGATACGCAGTATTTT.

The V gene is TRBV5-5, the J gene TRBJ2-7, with D tentatively TRBD1 (5 bases). The V end was cut by 3 bases, the J end by 4 bases, with 11 bases between. CDR1 SGHKS and CDR2 YYEKEE come from the germline V gene (reference sequence). The CDR3 has 13 residues. CDR3 region: CASSWGSGYEQYV. Written as DNA, the CDR3 is TGTGCCAGCAGCTGGGGCAGTGGATACGAGCAGTACGTC.

This clonotype was seen a handful of times. This rearrangement joins TRBV25-1 to TRBJ2-2; no definite D call. The CDR3 is 16 residues long. From germline, CDR1 is MGHDK and CDR2 SYGVNS. Trimming removed 6 bases from V and 2 bases from J, with 16 bases in between. The CDR3: CASRDDIVLNTGELFF. The CDR3 nucleotides are TGTGCCAGCAGGGACGACATCGTATTAAACACCGGGGAGCTGTTTTTT. The complete variable domain, with remaining parts taken from reference TRBV25-1 and TRBJ2-2, reads EADIYQTPRYLVIGTGKKITLECSQTMGHDKMYWYQQDPGMELHLIHYSYGVNSTEKGDLSSESTVSRIRTEHFPLTLESARPSHTSQYLCASRDDIVLNTGELFFGEGSRLTVL.

The chain is built from TRBV9 and TRBJ2-5; D tentatively fits TRBD1 or TRBD2 (5 bases each). Germline CDR1 is SGDLS and CDR2 is YYNGEE. This CDR3 is built from 16 residues. The V end was cut by 0 bases, the J end by 1 base, with 13 bases between. The CDR3 DNA follows: TGTGCCAGCAGCGTAGGAGAGGGACCACCCCAAGAGACCCAGTACTTC. Translation gives CASSVGEGPPQETQYF.

The rearrangement joins TRBV12-5 to TRBJ2-1, with D perhaps assigned TRBD1 or TRBD2 (5 bases each). V was pared by 3 bases and J by 7 bases, with 16 bases between. The CDR3 has 15 amino acids. The germline V gene encodes CDR1 LGHNT and CDR2 FRNRAP. DNA for the CDR3: TGTGCTAGTGGTTTCTCCCCGGGACCCACGAATGAGCAGTTCTTC. Protein product: CASGFSPGPTNEQFF.

The table lists this clonotype with a few counts. The chain has TRBV7-6 and TRBJ1-4, with a tentative D call TRBD1 (6 bases). Trimming took off 0 bases at V and 5 bases at J, with 13 bases between the two ends. The CDR3 covers 16 residues. Germline loops: CDR1 SGHVS, CDR2 FNYEAQ. Here the CDR3 reads CASSLAAGGTNEKLFF. The CDR3 nucleotides are TGTGCCAGCAGCTTAGCGGCTGGGGGCACCAATGAAAAACTGTTTTTT.

This clonotype appeared a single time. The rearrangement joins TRBV20-1 to TRBJ2-1; TRBD1 is a possible D gene (6 bases). The CDR3 has 12 amino acids. Trimming pared 3 bases from V and 15 bases from J, leaving 18 bases between. Per germline, CDR1 DFQATT and CDR2 SNEGSKA (reference sequence). CDR3 sequence: CSASQTGPRPFF. The CDR3 nucleotides are TGCAGTGCTAGCCAGACAGGCCCTAGGCCGTTCTTC.

The gene calls are TRBV29-1 and TRBJ1-2, with unresolved D. The V end lost 0 bases, the J end lost 4 bases, and 12 bases lay between the germline ends. There are 14 residues in the CDR3. Germline loops: CDR1 SQVTM, CDR2 ANQGSEA. The CDR3 nucleotides read TGCAGCGTTGAAGATTCGGGCACCCGCTATGGCTACACCTTC. It codes for CSVEDSGTRYGYTF.

V and J are TRBV6-1 and TRBJ2-5; the D gene is possibly TRBD2 (5 bases). The length of the CDR3 is 14 residues. Per the germline V gene, CDR1 is MNHNS and CDR2 is SASEGT. Trimming pared 6 bases from V and 5 bases from J, leaving 16 bases between. For the CDR3, the DNA is TGTGCCAGCAGCCTCCGACCTTGGGAGGAGACCCAGTACTTC. Its protein is CASSLRPWEETQYF.

This clonotype was detected many times. V and J are TRBV7-6 and TRBJ1-1; a weak D match, TRBD1 (6 bases). Trimming pared 5 bases from V and 1 base from J, leaving 11 bases between. CDR3 length: 14 amino acids. CDR1 SGHVS and CDR2 FNYEAQ come from the germline V gene. The CDR3 sequence is CASSLGGQNTEAFF. The CDR3 DNA sequence: TGTGCCAGCAGCCTAGGGGGACAGAACACTGAAGCTTTCTTT. Full variable domain (remainder filled in from reference TRBV7-6 and TRBJ1-1): GAGVSQSPRYKVTKRGQDVALRCDPISGHVSLYWYRQALGQGPEFLTYFNYEAQQDKSGLPNDRFSAERPEGSISTLTIQRTEQRDSAMYRCASSLGGQNTEAFFGQGTRLTVV.

This rearrangement joins TRBV27 to TRBJ2-7; perhaps D is TRBD1 or TRBD2 (5 bases each). The CDR3 is made up of 13 amino acids. The germline V gene has CDR1 MNHEY and CDR2 SMNVEV (reference sequence). The ends were cut back, 4 bases at V and 5 bases at J, with 12 bases in the middle. The CDR3 nucleotides read TGTGCCAGCAGTTGGGACCGACGCGACGAGCAGTACTTC. This translates into CASSWDRRDEQYF.

The chain recombines TRBV5-8 with TRBJ1-5; TRBD1 matches 9 bases. Germline V gene data show CDR1 as SGHTS and CDR2 as YDEGEE. The CDR3 totals 15 residues. V dropped 4 bases and J dropped 3; count of bases not matched to a gene: 5. CDR3 sequence reads: CASSTGTGINQPQHF. The CDR3 coding sequence is TGTGCCAGCAGCACCGGGACAGGGATCAATCAGCCCCAGCATTTT.